These 3 T cell receptor beta chains were sequenced from one sample in a study of Graves' ophthalmopathy and Graves' hyperthyroidism. Amplification from RNA transcripts yielded the TCR beta CDR3 regions. Scientists carried out first-round RT-PCR using HTBI primers and then a second-round multiplex PCR. Each CDR3 protein gets one entry after TCRdb re-called the multiplex PCR reads with MiXCR. The sample includes approximately 210,000 distinct CDR3 sequences, 20% to 25% of them seen just once. The sample consisted of peripheral blood. These receptors all come from a woman between 50 and 59 years old with Graves' ophthalmopathy.

The DNA for the CDR3 is TGTGCCATCAAGAGGGACTTAAGCTCCTACGAGCAGTACTTC. Its protein product is CAIKRDLSSYEQYF. The chain carries TRBV10-3 and TRBJ2-7; a weak D match, TRBD2 (6 bases). The V gene's germline CDR1 is ENHRY and CDR2 SYGVKD. CDR3 length equals 14 residues. The V end lost 7 bases, the J end lost 0 bases, and 13 bases lay between the germline ends.

This clonotype was seen repeatedly, ten times or more. This sequence joins TRBV19 and TRBJ1-1, with a tentative D call TRBD1 (5 bases). This CDR3 is built from 17 residues. The V gene's germline CDR1 is LNHDA and CDR2 SQIVND (reference sequence). Trimming took 1 base from V and 3 from J, leaving 18 bases between them. This chain's CDR3 is CASSIARTPRVYTEAFF. CDR3 nucleotides: TGTGCCAGTAGTATAGCCAGGACGCCCAGGGTGTACACTGAAGCTTTCTTT.

The chain recombines TRBV6-1 with TRBJ1-6; TRBD1 aligns across 9 bases. The length of the CDR3 is 17 residues. Germline V gives CDR1 MNHNS, CDR2 SASEGT. V lost 5 bases and J lost 10; bases outside the gene matches: 15. The CDR3 is CASSRTGTGRGYSPLHF. In nucleotides, the CDR3 is TGTGCCAGCAGTCGGACCGGGACAGGGAGGGGTTACTCACCCCTCCACTTT.